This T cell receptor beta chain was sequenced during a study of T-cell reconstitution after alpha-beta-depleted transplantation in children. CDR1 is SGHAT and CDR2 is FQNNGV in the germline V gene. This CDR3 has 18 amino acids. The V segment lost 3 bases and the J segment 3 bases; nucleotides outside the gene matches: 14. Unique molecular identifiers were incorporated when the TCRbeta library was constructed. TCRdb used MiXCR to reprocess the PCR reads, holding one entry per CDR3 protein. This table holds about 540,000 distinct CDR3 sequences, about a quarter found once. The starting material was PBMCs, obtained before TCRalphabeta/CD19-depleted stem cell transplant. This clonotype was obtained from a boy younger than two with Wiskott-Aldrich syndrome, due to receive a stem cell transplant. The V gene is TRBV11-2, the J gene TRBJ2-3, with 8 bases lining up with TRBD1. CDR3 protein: CASSFTPRSGGRTDTQYF. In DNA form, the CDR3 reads TGTGCCAGCAGCTTTACCCCGCGGTCAGGGGGCCGGACAGATACGCAGTATTTT.